Below are 32 T cell receptor beta chains sequenced from a single sample in a study of T-cell reconstitution after alpha-beta-depleted transplantation in children. Unique molecular identifiers were incorporated when the TCRbeta library was constructed. TCRdb re-derived calls from the PCR reads in MiXCR, one entry per CDR3 protein. The repertoire holds 600,000 to 800,000 distinct CDR3 sequences, with less than 15% as singletons. This specimen consisted of PBMCs, obtained before TCRalphabeta/CD19-depleted stem cell transplant. Receptor source: a girl aged 2-10 years with congenital amegakaryocytic thrombocytopenia, due to receive a stem cell transplant.

This clonotype was counted many times. V usage is TRBV5-1 and J usage is TRBJ2-3; TRBD2 agrees at 14 bases. The CDR3 loop spans 18 amino acids. Germline trimming cut 6 bases from V and 1 base from J; bases unmatched to any gene: 10. Per the germline V gene, CDR1 is SGHRS and CDR2 is YFSETQ. The CDR3 loop is CASTSGTSGRGGTDTQYF. CDR3 coding DNA: TGCGCCAGCACCAGTGGGACTAGCGGGAGAGGCGGCACAGATACGCAGTATTTT.

This clonotype was found many times. The V and J genes are TRBV20-1 and TRBJ2-1; maybe TRBD2 (6 bases). CDR1 is DFQATT and CDR2 is SNEGSKA in the germline V gene (reference sequence). Between the trimmed V and J ends, which lost 7 bases and 10 bases, there was a span of 20 bases. The CDR3 extends over 13 amino acids. CDR3 protein: CSGPLPGASEQFF. CDR3 nucleotide sequence: TGCAGTGGTCCTCTTCCGGGAGCTTCAGAGCAGTTCTTC.

This clonotype came up many times. The CDR3 loop is CASSSALAGSTYNEQFF. The CDR3 DNA is TGCGCCAGCAGCTCGGCACTAGCGGGAAGTACCTACAATGAGCAGTTCTTC. The chain carries TRBV5-1 and TRBJ2-1; 10 nucleotides agree with TRBD2. V gave up 3 bases and J gave up 2 bases; unmatched junction bases: 8. The germline V gene encodes CDR1 SGHRS and CDR2 YFSETQ. The CDR3 totals 17 residues.

The CDR3 DNA follows: TGCAGTGCTAGACCCTTACGTGGGGACTATGGCTACACCTTC. It is translated as CSARPLRGDYGYTF. The gene calls are TRBV20-1 and TRBJ1-2, with D unresolved. The CDR3 consists of 14 residues. Germline V gene sequence: CDR1 DFQATT, CDR2 SNEGSKA (reference sequence). V shed 2 bases and J shed 3 bases, with 13 bases lying between them.

DNA for the CDR3: TGTGCCAGCAGTTTATTCTCGGACTACGAGCAGTACTTC. Its protein product is CASSLFSDYEQYF. The rearrangement uses TRBV28 and TRBJ2-7, with D unclear. Germline V gives CDR1 MDHEN, CDR2 SYDVKM. The CDR3 totals 13 residues. Trimming cost V 1 base and J 3 bases, with 7 bases left between them.

This clonotype was seen many times. The genes are TRBV7-6 and TRBJ1-4, with D uncertain. V lost 8 bases and J 2 bases, leaving 9 bases between the germline ends. The length of the CDR3 is 13 residues. From germline, CDR1 is SGHVS and CDR2 FNYEAQ. CDR3 coding DNA: TGTGCCAGCGCCGGGAATACTAATGAAAAACTGTTTTTT. This gives the protein CASAGNTNEKLFF.

The V and J genes are TRBV7-3 and TRBJ2-1, with D unresolved. From germline, CDR1 is SGHTA and CDR2 FQGTGA. V lost 4 bases, J lost 5 bases, and 12 bases lay in between. The CDR3 loop spans 14 amino acids. The CDR3 is CASSSMDANNEQFF. CDR3 bases: TGTGCCAGCAGCTCGATGGACGCTAACAATGAGCAGTTCTTC. Full variable domain (remainder filled in from reference TRBV7-3 and TRBJ2-1): GAGVSQTPSNKVTEKGKYVELRCDPISGHTALYWYRQSLGQGPEFLIYFQGTGAADDSGLPNDRFFAVRPEGSVSTLKIQRTERGDSAVYLCASSSMDANNEQFFGPGTRLTVL.

V and J are TRBV20-1 and TRBJ2-3; 10 nucleotides align to TRBD2. This CDR3 has 15 amino acids. Germline CDR1 reads DFQATT; CDR2 reads SNEGSKA (reference sequence). The junction had 9 bases not matched to a gene; V was cut back by 6 bases and J by 3 bases. The CDR3 region is CSAPSTGLATDTQYF. In DNA form, the CDR3 reads TGCAGTGCACCTTCGACGGGACTAGCGACAGATACGCAGTATTTT.

This clonotype was seen ten or more times. The CDR3 reads CASHRGADTQYF. CDR3 sequence (DNA): TGCGCCAGCCACAGGGGGGCAGATACGCAGTATTTT. The rearrangement uses TRBV5-1 and TRBJ2-3; 8 bases line up with TRBD1. Trimming removed 7 bases from V and 4 bases from J; junction bases left unmatched: 2. The germline CDR1 and CDR2 sequences are SGHRS and YFSETQ. CDR3 size: 12 residues.

This clonotype was found a few times. This rearrangement joins TRBV4-1 to TRBJ2-7; tentative D call: TRBD2 (5 bases). Deletions cut 1 base from V and 3 bases from J, with 10 bases between. The CDR3 loop spans 14 amino acids. CDR1 and CDR2 (germline): MGHRA, YSYEKL. DNA of the CDR3: TGCGCCAGCAGCCAAGTTGGGCGGGTCTACGAGCAGTACTTC. This encodes CASSQVGRVYEQYF.

The V and J genes are TRBV15 and TRBJ2-5; the match to TRBD2 covers 7 bases. J was trimmed by 5 bases and V by 7 bases; bases with no gene match: 16. This CDR3 has 16 residues. CDR1 is LNHNV, CDR2 YYDKDF, per germline (reference sequence). The CDR3 bases are TGTGCCACCAACAATAGCACTAGCGCCTCCTGGGAGACCCAGTACTTC. Translated, it gives CATNNSTSASWETQYF.

This clonotype came up a few times. The chain joins TRBV14 to TRBJ2-5, with D possibly TRBD2 on 6 matching bases. The CDR3 has 13 residues. CDR1 and CDR2 from the germline V gene are SGHDN and FVKESK. Trimming removed 6 bases from V and 7 bases from J, with 15 bases in between. CDR3 nucleotide sequence: TGTGCCAGCAGACCTTGGAGGGTCGGGACCCAGTACTTC. Protein: CASRPWRVGTQYF.

With regard to this clonotype: This may stem from a read error, because a much larger clone lies one nucleotide away. The chain recombines TRBV12-3 or TRBV12-4 with TRBJ1-1; D unresolved. The CDR3 contains 14 residues. In DNA form, the CDR3 reads TGTGCCAGCAGTTTCACACCCGGGAACACTGAACCTTTCTTT. The encoded protein is CASSFTPGNTEPFF.

This clonotype was detected many times. This chain joins TRBV20-1 and TRBJ2-2; 10 bases match TRBD1. Germline values: CDR1 DFQATT, CDR2 SNEGSKA (reference sequence). Unmatched junction bases numbered 4, after V lost 0 bases and J lost 6 bases. The CDR3 covers 15 residues. The CDR3 region has the DNA TGCAGTGCTAGAGACCGACAGGGGGCTGCCGGGGAGCTGTTTTTT. As protein: CSARDRQGAAGELFF.

The table lists this clonotype with many counts. The J gene is TRBJ2-3, the V gene TRBV6-1, with 9 positions matching TRBD1. CDR1 MNHNS and CDR2 SASEGT come from the germline V gene. The CDR3 contains 16 residues. The V segment lost 5 bases and the J segment 5 bases; nucleotides outside the gene matches: 11. The CDR3 region has the DNA TGTGCCAGCAGTCGAGATATACAGGGGGCAGGAGATACGCAGTATTTT. Translating it yields CASSRDIQGAGDTQYF.

The chain uses TRBV20-1 and TRBJ2-2; 13 bases fit TRBD2. CDR3 length: 17 residues. Germline V gives CDR1 DFQATT, CDR2 SNEGSKA (reference sequence). The J segment lost 0 bases and the V segment lost 5 bases, leaving 6 bases of the junction unmatched. This CDR3 is CSAAGTSGTPNTGELFF. CDR3 DNA sequence: TGCAGTGCTGCCGGGACTAGCGGGACCCCGAACACCGGGGAGCTGTTTTTT.

This clonotype has a handful of counts. The V and J genes are TRBV29-1 and TRBJ1-3; tentative D call: TRBD1 (5 bases). CDR1 is SQVTM, CDR2 ANQGSEA, per germline. V was cut by 7 bases and J by 4 bases, with 14 bases left in between. This CDR3 spans 13 amino acids. Here the CDR3 DNA reads TGCAGCGCTCCGGTGGGGCCCGGAAACACCATATATTTT. Protein sequence: CSAPVGPGNTIYF.

This clonotype has only a few counts. J is TRBJ2-6 and V is TRBV19; D gene ambiguous. CDR1 LNHDA and CDR2 SQIVND come from the germline V gene (reference sequence). The CDR3 runs 14 residues. Trimming cost V 7 bases and J 1 base, with 8 bases left between them. In DNA, the CDR3 is TGTGCCAGTAAAAGTTCGTCTGGGGCCAACGTCCTGACTTTC. This translates into CASKSSSGANVLTF.

In regard to this clonotype: It may be a read error: a sequence one base away is much more abundant. The V call is TRBV29-1, the J call TRBJ2-2; possible D gene TRBD2, 6 bases. Germline V gene data show CDR1 as SQVTM and CDR2 as ANQGSEA. The CDR3 contains 12 residues. In nucleotides, the CDR3 is TGCAACGCTCGGGACTTCACCGGGGAGCTGTTTTTT. It codes for CNARDFTGELFF.

This clonotype was observed many times. The gene calls are TRBV6-5 and TRBJ2-1; 14 bases match TRBD2. V shed 2 bases, J shed 0 bases, and the junction held 6 bases outside the gene matches. The CDR3 is 19 amino acids. Per the germline V gene, CDR1 is MNHEY and CDR2 is SVGAGI. Written as DNA, the CDR3 is TGTGCCAGCAGTTACCTCGGGACTAGCGGGAGTAGCTCCTACAATGAGCAGTTCTTC. Residues: CASSYLGTSGSSSYNEQFF.

This clonotype was counted ten times or more. The chain combines TRBV27 with TRBJ1-6; weak D call: TRBD1 (6 bases). The germline V gene has CDR1 MNHEY and CDR2 SMNVEV (reference sequence). The length of the CDR3 is 16 residues. Trimming took 4 bases from V and 7 from J, leaving 17 bases between them. Here the CDR3 DNA reads TGTGCCAGCAGTTGGGGACATCCCATGGGAAATTCACCCCTCCACTTT. Its protein product is CASSWGHPMGNSPLHF.

Comment on this clonotype: A much larger clone differs from this one at a single base, so this may be a read error. CDR3 region: CASSEFPSGSWVTQYF. For the CDR3, the DNA is TGTGCCAGCAGTGAATTTCCTAGCGGGAGTTGGGTGACCCAGTACTTC. V gene TRBV25-1 combines with J gene TRBJ2-5; 10 bases fit TRBD2. Germline V CDR1 and CDR2: MGHDK, SYGVNS. The CDR3 runs 16 residues. J gave up 7 bases and V 1 base, and 9 bases lay outside the gene matches.

This clonotype has just a few counts. V is TRBV15 and J is TRBJ2-7; TRBD1 agrees at 8 bases. Germline V CDR1 and CDR2: LNHNV, YYDKDF (reference sequence). This CDR3 is 14 amino acids long. V lost 5 bases to trimming and J lost 2 bases; unmatched junction nucleotides: 5. CDR3 amino acids: CATSVGQGTYEQYF. The CDR3 DNA reads as TGTGCCACCAGCGTTGGACAGGGAACCTACGAGCAGTACTTC.

A few counts support this clonotype. V usage is TRBV20-1 and J usage is TRBJ2-7; D is tentatively TRBD1 or TRBD2 (5 bases each). Germline values: CDR1 DFQATT, CDR2 SNEGSKA (reference sequence). V lost 5 bases and J lost 7, with 18 bases in between. This CDR3 is built from 13 residues. The CDR3 loop is CSAGRDGFGEQYF. The CDR3, as DNA: TGCAGTGCTGGACGGGACGGCTTTGGGGAGCAGTACTTC.

The chain links TRBV5-1 to TRBJ1-1; no firm D call. V shed 5 bases and J shed 2 bases, with 7 bases lying between them. The CDR3 runs to 12 residues. Germline V lookup: CDR1 SGHRS, CDR2 YFSETQ. The chain's CDR3 is CASREPNTEAFF. The CDR3 DNA sequence: TGCGCCAGCAGGGAACCCAACACTGAAGCTTTCTTT.

The rearrangement uses TRBV20-1 and TRBJ2-1; the match to TRBD2 covers 11 bases. Trimming removed 0 bases from V and 0 bases from J; junction bases left unmatched: 4. Germline V gene data show CDR1 as DFQATT and CDR2 as SNEGSKA (reference sequence). The CDR3 runs to 17 residues. CDR3 in DNA: TGCAGTGCTAGAGATAGCGGGAGGGGGAGCTCCTACAATGAGCAGTTCTTC. Protein product: CSARDSGRGSSYNEQFF.

This chain uses TRBV4-1 with TRBJ2-7, with 9 positions matching TRBD1. With V trimmed by 5 bases and J by 2 bases, 10 bases remained unmatched. This CDR3 contains 16 residues. Germline lookup yields CDR1 MGHRA and CDR2 YSYEKL. Here the CDR3 reads CASSGHSRDRAYEQYF. The CDR3 DNA reads TGCGCCAGCAGCGGACATTCCCGGGACAGGGCCTACGAGCAGTACTTC.

In its sample, this clonotype was seen a few times. V gene TRBV3-1 combines with J gene TRBJ2-7; 12 bases are shared with TRBD2. This CDR3 is 16 amino acids long. V was clipped by 0 bases and J by 2 bases; unmatched bases: 2. Germline V gives CDR1 LGHDT, CDR2 YNNKEL (reference sequence). The CDR3 loop is CASSQDLAGGPYEQYF. The CDR3 nucleotides read TGTGCCAGCAGCCAAGATCTAGCGGGAGGGCCCTACGAGCAGTACTTC.

The gene calls are TRBV12-3 or TRBV12-4 and TRBJ1-2, with D unresolved. Trimming took off 8 bases at V and 10 bases at J, with 17 bases between the two ends. The CDR3 length is 12 residues. CDR3 sequence: CASAVTGSTYTF. The CDR3 nucleotides are TGTGCCAGCGCCGTCACTGGGAGTACCTACACCTTC.

This clonotype was found many times. The chain links TRBV5-6 to TRBJ2-5, with 9 bases matching TRBD1. Trimming at V came to 2 bases and at J to 1 base, leaving 6 bases not matched to a gene. The CDR3 is made up of 16 amino acids. CDR1 and CDR2 from the germline V gene are SGHDT and YYEEEE. The chain's CDR3 is CASSFLTGGVQETQYF. For the CDR3, the DNA is TGTGCCAGCAGCTTCTTAACAGGGGGCGTCCAAGAGACCCAGTACTTC. The full variable domain, completed using reference TRBV5-6 and TRBJ2-5, is DAGVTQSPTHLIKTRGQQVTLRCSPKSGHDTVSWYQQALGQGPQFIFQYYEEEERQRGNFPDRFSGHQFPNYSSELNVNALLLGDSALYLCASSFLTGGVQETQYFGPGTRLLVL.

This sequence joins TRBV12-3 or TRBV12-4 and TRBJ2-1; D is unresolved. There are 13 residues in the CDR3. The V gene lost 5 bases and the J gene lost 7 bases, with 12 bases spanning the gap. The DNA of the CDR3 is TGTGCCAGCAGTGTAACACTCGGAAATGAGCAGTTCTTC. Residues: CASSVTLGNEQFF.

This clonotype was counted many times. V usage is TRBV12-3 or TRBV12-4 and J usage is TRBJ1-1; possibly TRBD1 for D (5 bases). The CDR3 extends over 12 amino acids. Trimming took off 6 bases at V and 7 bases at J, with 12 bases between the two ends. CDR3 DNA sequence: TGTGCCAGCAGCCGAACCAGGGTTGAAGCTTTCTTT. Translated: CASSRTRVEAFF.